Included here is one TCR beta chain sequence, with context. This sample's time point: patch test 3, about 24 weeks after DPC sensitization. Treatment denoted: therapeutic diphenylcyclopropenone sensitization with weekly scalp DPC. These data are taken from a study of human T cells and chemical hapten exposure. At the level of the study: 2% DPC applied to a 2 cm by 2 cm arm area sensitized donors. Slight volume differences across pooled libraries mainly accounted for varying per-sample TCR yields.

Per the germline V gene, CDR1 is MNHEY and CDR2 is SVGEGT. V was clipped by 8 bases and J by 4 bases, with 7 bases between them. This CDR3 region has 11 residues. The study used a library that attached unique molecular identifiers to individual cDNA molecules. Per the original data handling: Across samples, TCR counts had a median of about 100,000 and ranged from 23,224 to 690,600. Each CDR3 protein is one row after TCRdb ran MiXCR on the RACE reads. TCRdb's processing, not the authors' own work, is the source of the V and J calls. The sample has over 150,000 distinct CDR3 sequences; roughly 25% are singletons.

This chain uses TRBV6-2 or TRBV6-3 with TRBJ2-3; perhaps TRBD2 as D (5 bases). This sample comprised whole blood, obtained in connection with sensitization to the hapten diphenylcyclopropenone (DPC). This sequence was found in a woman aged 18-29 years with alopecia areata. Some clones in this sample may be carry-over from other donors' samples. CDR3 DNA sequence: TGTGCCAGCGAGGAGGCAGATACGCAGTATTTT. Translation gives CASEEADTQYF.